This T cell receptor (beta chain) stems from a study of blood T cell repertoires in COVID-19. The assay was immunoSEQ multiplex PCR, and TCRdb's table has in-frame clones only and misses some. The top ten clones hold approximately 11% of a sample with about 170,000 clones, around 81% of them seen once. CDR1 MNHEY and CDR2 SVGEGT come from the germline V gene. The CDR3 has 15 residues. The germline V and J ends were trimmed by 2 bases and 2 bases, with 13 bases remaining between them. The V and J genes are TRBV6-2 or TRBV6-3 and TRBJ2-7, with D tentatively TRBD1 (6 bases). The source material was peripheral blood. The source of this sequence is a man between 70 and 80 years old with active or convalescent COVID-19. The CDR3 sequence: CASSYLRDKTYEQYF. The DNA of the CDR3 is TGTGCCAGCAGTTACCTCCGGGACAAAACCTACGAGCAGTACTTC.